The subject of this entry is one TCR beta chain. The data derive from a study of shared clonotypes between healthy human individuals. The germline V gene encodes CDR1 MDHEN and CDR2 SYDVKM. The CDR3 is 12 residues long. J was trimmed by 4 bases and V by 10 bases; bases with no gene match: 5. Original analysis: Filtering was not the same, since immunoSEQ gave junction-only sequences without quality scores. Profiled with immunoSEQ multiplex PCR; TCRdb holds only in-frame clones, not every one. For V, J and clone size, that table is used; D and trimming come from the DNA. Here the sample spans over a million clones, approximately 80% being singletons.

This receptor was obtained from a man aged 18 to 29 in good health. Some clones in this sample may be carry-over from other donors' samples. What was sequenced was memory CD4+ T cells from PBMCs. Subset of the sample: CD45RA-negative fraction. The V and J genes are TRBV28 and TRBJ2-3; 7 bases fit TRBD1. CDR3 DNA sequence: TGTGCCACAGACAGGGTGTCAGATACGCAGTATTTT. Translating it yields CATDRVSDTQYF. The full variable domain, rest sourced from reference TRBV28 and TRBJ2-3, is DVKVTQSSRYLVKRTGEKVFLECVQDMDHENMFWYRQDPGLGLRLIYFSYDVKMKEKGDIPEGYSVSREKKERFSLILESASTNQTSMYLCATDRVSDTQYFGPGTRLTVL.